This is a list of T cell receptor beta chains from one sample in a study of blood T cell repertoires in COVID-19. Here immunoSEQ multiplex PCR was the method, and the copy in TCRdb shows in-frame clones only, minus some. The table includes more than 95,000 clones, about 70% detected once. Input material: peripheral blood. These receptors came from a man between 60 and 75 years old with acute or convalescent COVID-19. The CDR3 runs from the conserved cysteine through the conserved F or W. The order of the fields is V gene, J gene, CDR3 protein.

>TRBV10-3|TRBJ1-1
CAISARLRGTGDGTEAFF
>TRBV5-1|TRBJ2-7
CASSLGQGVEQYF
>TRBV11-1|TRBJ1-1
CASSFQGMYTEAFF
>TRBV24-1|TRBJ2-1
CATSDSGLAGGIRVEQFF
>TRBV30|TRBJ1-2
CAWRTGQTLYGYTF
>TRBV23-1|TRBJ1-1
CASKSHWATGTMITAEAFF
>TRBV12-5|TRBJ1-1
CASGLVLQGLTEAFF
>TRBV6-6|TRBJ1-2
CASSYSTGDSGYTF
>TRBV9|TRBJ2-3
CASSVGDFTDTQYF
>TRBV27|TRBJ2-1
CASRMDSYNEQFF
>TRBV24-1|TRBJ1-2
CATSDKGQAPGYTF
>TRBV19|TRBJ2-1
CASIQGGSDRANEQFF
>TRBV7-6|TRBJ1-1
CASSTTWGGKNTEAFF
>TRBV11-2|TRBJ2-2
CASSLDALRVTGELFF
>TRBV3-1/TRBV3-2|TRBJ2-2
CASSQNSGGVSGELFF
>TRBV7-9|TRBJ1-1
CASSAWDRNTEAFF
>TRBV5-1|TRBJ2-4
CASSLYGFRGLLAKNIQYF
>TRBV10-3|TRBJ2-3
CAIKREAGETDTQYF
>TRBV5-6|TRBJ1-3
CASSLIRGSGNTIYF
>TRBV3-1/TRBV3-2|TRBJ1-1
CASSPHPLTGVMNTEAFF
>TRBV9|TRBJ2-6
CASSVAQFLSSGANVLTF
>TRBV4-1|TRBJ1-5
CASSQVPGIQPQHF
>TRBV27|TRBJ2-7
CASSRDRGDEQYF
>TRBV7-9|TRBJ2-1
CASTVSGVNNEQFF
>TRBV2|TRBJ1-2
CASRVGGAGGNYGYTF
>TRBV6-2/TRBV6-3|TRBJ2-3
CASSPLAGSLTDTQYF
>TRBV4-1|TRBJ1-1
CASSHHRELNTEAFF
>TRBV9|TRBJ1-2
CASSAGGTMNYGYTF
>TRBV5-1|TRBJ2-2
CASSLARGQTGELFF
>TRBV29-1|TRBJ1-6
CSVRDRPNSPLHF
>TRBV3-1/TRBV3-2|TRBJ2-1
CASSRRAGGGEQFF
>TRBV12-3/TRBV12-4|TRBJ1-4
CASSYGEKLFF
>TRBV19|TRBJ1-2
CASSIELRDYGYTF
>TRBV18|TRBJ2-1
CASSPTGTGDDEQFF
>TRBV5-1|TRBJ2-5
CASSPDPTSAKEEAQYF